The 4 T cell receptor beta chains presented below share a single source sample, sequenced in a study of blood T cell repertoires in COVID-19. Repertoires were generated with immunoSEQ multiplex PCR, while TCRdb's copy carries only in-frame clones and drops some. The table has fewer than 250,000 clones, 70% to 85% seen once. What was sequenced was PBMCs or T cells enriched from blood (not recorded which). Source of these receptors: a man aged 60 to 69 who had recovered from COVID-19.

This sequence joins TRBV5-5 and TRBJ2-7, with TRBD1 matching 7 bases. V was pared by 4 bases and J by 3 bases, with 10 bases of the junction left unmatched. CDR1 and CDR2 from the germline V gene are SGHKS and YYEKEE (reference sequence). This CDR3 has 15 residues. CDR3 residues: CASSRTRQGDYEQYF. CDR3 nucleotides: TGTGCCAGCAGCCGCACACGACAGGGTGACTACGAGCAGTACTTC.

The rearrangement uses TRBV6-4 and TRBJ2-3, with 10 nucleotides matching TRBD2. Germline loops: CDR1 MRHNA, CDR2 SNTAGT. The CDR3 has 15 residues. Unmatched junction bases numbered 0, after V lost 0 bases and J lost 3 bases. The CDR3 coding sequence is TGTGCCAGCAGTGACTCTAGCGGGGGGACAGATACGCAGTATTTT. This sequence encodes CASSDSSGGTDTQYF.

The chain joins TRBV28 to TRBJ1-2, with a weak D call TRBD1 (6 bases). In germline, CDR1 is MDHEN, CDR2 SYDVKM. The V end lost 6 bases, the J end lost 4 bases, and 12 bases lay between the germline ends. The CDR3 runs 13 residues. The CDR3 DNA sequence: TGTGCCAGCAGCCAAGGGACAACCTATGGCTACACCTTC. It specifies CASSQGTTYGYTF.

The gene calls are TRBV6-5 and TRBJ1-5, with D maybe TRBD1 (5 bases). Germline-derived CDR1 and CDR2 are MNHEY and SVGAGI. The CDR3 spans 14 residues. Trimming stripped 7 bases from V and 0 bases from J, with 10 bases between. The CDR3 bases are TGTGCCAGCAAGATAGACAGTAGCAATCAGCCCCAGCATTTT. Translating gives CASKIDSSNQPQHF.